This TCR beta chain was captured by sequencing in a study of T cells in Graves' hyperthyroidism and ophthalmopathy. Trimming removed 2 bases from V and 2 bases from J, with 7 bases in between. The germline gives CDR1 MGHRA, CDR2 YSYEKL. The CDR3 totals 13 residues. Clinical Activity Scores of at least 3, NOSPECS grades of at least 4 and durations under 3 months characterized ophthalmopathy patients. TCR beta CDR3 regions were amplified from RNA transcripts. The study used the HTBI primer set for a first-round RT-PCR of the TCR CDR3. From the multiplex PCR reads, TCRdb called clonotypes with MiXCR, one entry per CDR3 protein. The sample gives about 370,000 distinct CDR3 sequences, 13% to 15% of which show up once; about 21% is in the top ten.

Source material: blood. The TCR was taken from an older woman with Graves' ophthalmopathy. The rearrangement joins TRBV4-1 to TRBJ2-7; D remains unclear. CDR3 loop: CASSQPGAYEQYF. In DNA, the CDR3 is TGCGCCAGCAGCCAACCGGGTGCCTACGAGCAGTACTTC.